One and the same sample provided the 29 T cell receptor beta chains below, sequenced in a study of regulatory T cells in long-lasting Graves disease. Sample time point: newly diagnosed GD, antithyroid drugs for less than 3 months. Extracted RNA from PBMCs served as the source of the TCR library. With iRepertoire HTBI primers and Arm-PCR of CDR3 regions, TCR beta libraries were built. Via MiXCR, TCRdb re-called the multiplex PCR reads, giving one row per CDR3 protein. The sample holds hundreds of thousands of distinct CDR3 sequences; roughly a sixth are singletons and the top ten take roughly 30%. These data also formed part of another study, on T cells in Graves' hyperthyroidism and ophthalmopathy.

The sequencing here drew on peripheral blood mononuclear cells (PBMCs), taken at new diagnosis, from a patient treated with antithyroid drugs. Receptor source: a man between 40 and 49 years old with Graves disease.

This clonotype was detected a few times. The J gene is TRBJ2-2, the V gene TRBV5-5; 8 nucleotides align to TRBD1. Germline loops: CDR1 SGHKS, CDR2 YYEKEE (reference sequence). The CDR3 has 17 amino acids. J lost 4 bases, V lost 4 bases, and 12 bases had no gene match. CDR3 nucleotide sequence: TGTGCCAGCAGCCACGGGCAGGGGGCGTCCGGCACCGGGGAGCTGTTTTTT. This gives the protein CASSHGQGASGTGELFF.

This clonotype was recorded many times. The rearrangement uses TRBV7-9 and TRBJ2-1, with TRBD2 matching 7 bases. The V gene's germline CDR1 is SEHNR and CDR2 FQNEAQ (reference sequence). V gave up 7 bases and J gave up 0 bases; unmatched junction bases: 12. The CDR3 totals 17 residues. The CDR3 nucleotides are TGTGCCAGCAACTCGAGACTGGGGGGGAGCTCCTACAATGAGCAGTTCTTC. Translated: CASNSRLGGSSYNEQFF.

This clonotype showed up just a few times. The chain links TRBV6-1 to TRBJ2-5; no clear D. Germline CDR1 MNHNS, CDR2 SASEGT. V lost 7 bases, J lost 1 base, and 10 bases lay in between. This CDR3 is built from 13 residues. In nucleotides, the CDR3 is TGTGCCAGCATCAGGCCCACCCAAGAGACCCAGTACTTC. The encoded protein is CASIRPTQETQYF.

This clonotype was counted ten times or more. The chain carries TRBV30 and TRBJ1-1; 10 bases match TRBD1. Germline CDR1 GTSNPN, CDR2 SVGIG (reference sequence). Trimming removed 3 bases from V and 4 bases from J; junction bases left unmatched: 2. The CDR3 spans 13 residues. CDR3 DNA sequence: TGTGCCTGGAGCCGGGACAGGGGCACTGAAGCTTTCTTT. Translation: CAWSRDRGTEAFF. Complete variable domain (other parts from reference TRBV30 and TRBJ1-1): SQTIHQWPATLVQPVGSPLSLECTVEGTSNPNLYWYRQAAGRGLQLLFYSVGIGQISSEVPQNLSASRPQDRQFILSSKKLLLSDSGFYLCAWSRDRGTEAFFGQGTRLTVV.

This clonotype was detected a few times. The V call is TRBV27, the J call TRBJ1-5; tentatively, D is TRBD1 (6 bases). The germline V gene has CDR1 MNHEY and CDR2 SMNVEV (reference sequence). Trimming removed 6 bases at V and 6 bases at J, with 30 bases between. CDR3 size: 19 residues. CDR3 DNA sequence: TGTGCCAGCAGACACCATTTCGGGGGGGCTGATGCAGTGGGTCAGCCCCAGCATTTT. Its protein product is CASRHHFGGADAVGQPQHF.

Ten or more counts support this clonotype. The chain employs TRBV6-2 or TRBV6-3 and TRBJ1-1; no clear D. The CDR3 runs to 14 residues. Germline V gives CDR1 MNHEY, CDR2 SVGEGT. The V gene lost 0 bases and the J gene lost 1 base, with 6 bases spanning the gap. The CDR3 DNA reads TGTGCCAGCAGTTACTCTCTTGAGAACACTGAAGCTTTCTTT. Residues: CASSYSLENTEAFF.

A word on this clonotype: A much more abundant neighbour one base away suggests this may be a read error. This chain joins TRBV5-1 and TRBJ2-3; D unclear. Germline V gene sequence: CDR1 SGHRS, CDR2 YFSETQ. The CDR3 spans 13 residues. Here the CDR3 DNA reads TGCGCCAGCGGCTTGCGGTACACAGATACGCAGTATTTT. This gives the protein CASGLRYTDTQYF.

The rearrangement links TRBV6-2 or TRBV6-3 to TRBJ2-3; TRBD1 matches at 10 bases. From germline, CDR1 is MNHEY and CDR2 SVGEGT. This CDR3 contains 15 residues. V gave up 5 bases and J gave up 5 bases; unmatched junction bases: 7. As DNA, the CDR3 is TGTGCCAGCAGTAGCCGGGACAGGGGAATAGATACGCAGTATTTT. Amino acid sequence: CASSSRDRGIDTQYF.

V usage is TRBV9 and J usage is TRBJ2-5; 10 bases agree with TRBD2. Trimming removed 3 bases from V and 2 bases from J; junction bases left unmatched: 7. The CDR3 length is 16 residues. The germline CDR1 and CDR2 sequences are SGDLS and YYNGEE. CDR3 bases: TGTGCCAGCAGCGCTGGCGGACTAGCGGTTCAAGAGACCCAGTACTTC. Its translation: CASSAGGLAVQETQYF. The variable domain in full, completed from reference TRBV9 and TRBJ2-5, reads DSGVTQTPKHLITATGQRVTLRCSPRSGDLSVYWYQQSLDQGLQFLIQYYNGEERAKGNILERFSAQQFPDLHSELNLSSLELGDSALYFCASSAGGLAVQETQYFGPGTRLLVL.

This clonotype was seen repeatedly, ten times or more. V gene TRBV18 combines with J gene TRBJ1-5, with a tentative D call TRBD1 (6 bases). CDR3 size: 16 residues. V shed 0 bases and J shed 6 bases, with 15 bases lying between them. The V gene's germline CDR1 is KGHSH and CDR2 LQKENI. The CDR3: CASSPPAGGGRQPQHF. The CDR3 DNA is TGTGCCAGCTCACCACCGGCAGGAGGGGGTCGTCAGCCCCAGCATTTT.

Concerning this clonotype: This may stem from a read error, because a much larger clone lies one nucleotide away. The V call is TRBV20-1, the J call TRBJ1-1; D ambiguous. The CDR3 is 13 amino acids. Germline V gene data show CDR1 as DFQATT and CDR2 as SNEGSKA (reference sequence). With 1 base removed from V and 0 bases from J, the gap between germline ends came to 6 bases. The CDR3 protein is CSARVTLNTEAFF. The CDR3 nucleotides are TGCAGTGCTAGAGTGACCCTGAACACTGAAGCTTTCTTT.

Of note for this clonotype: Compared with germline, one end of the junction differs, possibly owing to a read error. Written as DNA, the CDR3 is TGCAGTGCCAGAGACAGGGATGAGGAGACCCAGTACTTC. Its protein product is CSARDRDEETQYF. The chain is built from TRBV20-1 and TRBJ2-5; 7 positions agree with TRBD1. CDR3 length: 13 amino acids. The germline V gene has CDR1 DFQATT and CDR2 SNEGSKA (reference sequence).

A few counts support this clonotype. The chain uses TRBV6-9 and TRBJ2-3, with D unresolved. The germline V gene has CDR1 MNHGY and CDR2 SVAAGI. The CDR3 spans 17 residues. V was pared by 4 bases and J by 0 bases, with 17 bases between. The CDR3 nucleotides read TGTGCCAGCAGTTTCTCCCCTGCAATAGATAGCACAGATACGCAGTATTTT. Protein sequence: CASSFSPAIDSTDTQYF.

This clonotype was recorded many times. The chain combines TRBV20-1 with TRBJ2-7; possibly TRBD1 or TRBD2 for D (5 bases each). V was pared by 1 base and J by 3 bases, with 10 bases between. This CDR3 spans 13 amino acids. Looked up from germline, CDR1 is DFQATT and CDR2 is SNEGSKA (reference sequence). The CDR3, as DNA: TGCAGTGCTAGAGGGGACCCCCTCTACGAGCAGTACTTC. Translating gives CSARGDPLYEQYF.

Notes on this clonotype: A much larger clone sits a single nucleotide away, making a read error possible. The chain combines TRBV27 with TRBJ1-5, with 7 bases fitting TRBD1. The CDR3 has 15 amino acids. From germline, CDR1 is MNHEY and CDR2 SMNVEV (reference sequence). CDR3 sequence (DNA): TGTGCCAGCAGACGGGGGACAGATCACAATCAGCTCCAGCATTTT. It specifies CASRRGTDHNQLQHF.

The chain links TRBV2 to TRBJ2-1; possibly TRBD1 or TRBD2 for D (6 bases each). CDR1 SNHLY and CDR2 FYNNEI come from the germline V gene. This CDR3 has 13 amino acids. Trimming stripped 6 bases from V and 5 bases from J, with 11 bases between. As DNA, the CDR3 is TGTGCCAGCAGGGAGGGGGGTAACAATGAGCAGTTCTTC. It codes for CASREGGNNEQFF.

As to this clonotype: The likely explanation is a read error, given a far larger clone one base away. CDR3 coding DNA: TGTGCCAGCAGCCAAGATAGTATGGGAGAGCAGTTCTTC. This sequence encodes CASSQDSMGEQFF. The chain combines TRBV4-2 with TRBJ2-4; the D is unclear. With the DNA end fitting TRBJ2-1 better, the J assignment may be wrong. The germline CDR1 and CDR2 sequences are LGHNA and YNFKEQ. The CDR3 is 13 residues long.

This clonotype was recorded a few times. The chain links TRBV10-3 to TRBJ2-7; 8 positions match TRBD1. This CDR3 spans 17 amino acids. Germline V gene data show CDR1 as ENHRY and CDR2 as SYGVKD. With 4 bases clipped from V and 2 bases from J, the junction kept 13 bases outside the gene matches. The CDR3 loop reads CAISGALGTGPTYEQYF. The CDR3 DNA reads TGTGCCATCAGTGGGGCCCTGGGGACAGGACCGACCTACGAGCAGTACTTC.

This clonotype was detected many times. CDR3: CASSPDAGYSNQPQHF. The CDR3 region has the DNA TGTGCCAGCTCACCTGACGCAGGTTATAGCAATCAGCCCCAGCATTTT. The chain is built from TRBV18 and TRBJ1-5; D is uncertain. The germline V gene has CDR1 KGHSH and CDR2 LQKENI. This CDR3 contains 16 residues. Trimming shortened V by 3 bases and J by 0 bases, and 12 bases separated the two germline ends.

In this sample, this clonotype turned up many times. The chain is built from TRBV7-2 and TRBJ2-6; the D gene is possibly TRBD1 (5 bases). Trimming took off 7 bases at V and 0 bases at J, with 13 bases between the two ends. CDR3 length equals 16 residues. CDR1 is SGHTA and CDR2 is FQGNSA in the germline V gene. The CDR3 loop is CASTGQVLSGANVLTF. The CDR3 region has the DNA TGTGCCAGCACCGGACAAGTTCTCTCTGGGGCCAACGTCCTGACTTTC.

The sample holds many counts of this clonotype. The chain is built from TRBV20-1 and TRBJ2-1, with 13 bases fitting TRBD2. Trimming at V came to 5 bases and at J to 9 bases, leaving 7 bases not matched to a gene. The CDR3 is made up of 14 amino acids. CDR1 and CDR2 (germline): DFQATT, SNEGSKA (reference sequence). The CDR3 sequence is CSAHTSGGASEQFF. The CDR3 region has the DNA TGCAGTGCTCACACTAGCGGGGGGGCTTCTGAGCAGTTCTTC.

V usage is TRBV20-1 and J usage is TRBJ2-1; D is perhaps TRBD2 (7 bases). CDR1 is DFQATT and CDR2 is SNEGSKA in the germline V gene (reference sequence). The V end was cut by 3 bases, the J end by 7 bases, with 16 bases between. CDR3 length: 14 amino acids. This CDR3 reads CSASRDGGLNEQFF. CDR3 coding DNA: TGCAGTGCTAGTAGGGACGGGGGGCTTAATGAGCAGTTCTTC.

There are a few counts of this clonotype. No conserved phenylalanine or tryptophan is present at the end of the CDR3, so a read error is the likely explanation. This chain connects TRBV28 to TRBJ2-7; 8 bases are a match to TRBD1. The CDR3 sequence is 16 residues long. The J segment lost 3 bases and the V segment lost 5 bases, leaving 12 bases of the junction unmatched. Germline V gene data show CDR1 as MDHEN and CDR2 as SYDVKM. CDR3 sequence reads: CASSLGSGQGLYEQYS. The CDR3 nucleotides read TGTGCCAGCAGTCTAGGGTCCGGACAGGGACTCTACGAGCAGTACTCC.

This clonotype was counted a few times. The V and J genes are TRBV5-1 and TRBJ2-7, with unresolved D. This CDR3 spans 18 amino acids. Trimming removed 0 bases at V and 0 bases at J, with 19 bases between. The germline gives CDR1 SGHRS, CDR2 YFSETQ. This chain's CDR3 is CASSLAYSMGVSSYEQYF. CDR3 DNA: TGCGCCAGCAGCTTGGCCTATAGTATGGGCGTTTCCTCCTACGAGCAGTACTTC.

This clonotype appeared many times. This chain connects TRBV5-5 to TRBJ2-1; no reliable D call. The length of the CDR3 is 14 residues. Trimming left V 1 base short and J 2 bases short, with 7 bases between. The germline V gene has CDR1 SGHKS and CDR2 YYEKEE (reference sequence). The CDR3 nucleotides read TGTGCCAGCAGCTTGCCCCGTCCCTACAATGAGCAGTTCTTC. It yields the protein CASSLPRPYNEQFF.

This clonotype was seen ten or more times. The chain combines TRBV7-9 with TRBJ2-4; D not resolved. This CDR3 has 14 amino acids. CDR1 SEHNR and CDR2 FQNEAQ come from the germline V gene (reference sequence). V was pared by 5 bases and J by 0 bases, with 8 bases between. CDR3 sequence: CASSRLEAKNIQYF. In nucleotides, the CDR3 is TGTGCCAGCAGCCGGTTGGAAGCCAAAAACATTCAGTACTTC. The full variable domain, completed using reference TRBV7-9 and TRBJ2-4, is DTGVSQNPRHKITKRGQNVTFRCDPISEHNRLYWYRQTLGQGPEFLTYFQNEAQLEKSRLLSDRFSAERPKGSFSTLEIQRTEQGDSAMYLCASSRLEAKNIQYFGAGTRLSVL.

CDR3 amino acids: CASSQSQGNEQFF. CDR3 nucleotide sequence: TGCGCCAGCAGCCAGTCGCAGGGTAATGAGCAGTTCTTC. The V call is TRBV4-3, the J call TRBJ2-1; D might be TRBD1 (5 bases). V was cut by 3 bases and J by 7 bases, with 10 bases left in between. CDR1 and CDR2 from the germline V gene are LGHNA and YSLEER. The length of the CDR3 is 13 residues.

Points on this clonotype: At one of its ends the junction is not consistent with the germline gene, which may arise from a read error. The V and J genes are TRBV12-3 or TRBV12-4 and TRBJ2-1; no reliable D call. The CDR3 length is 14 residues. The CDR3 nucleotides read TGTGTCAGCAGTCCCCGGGTAGCAGGCAATGAGCAGTTCTTC. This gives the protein CVSSPRVAGNEQFF.

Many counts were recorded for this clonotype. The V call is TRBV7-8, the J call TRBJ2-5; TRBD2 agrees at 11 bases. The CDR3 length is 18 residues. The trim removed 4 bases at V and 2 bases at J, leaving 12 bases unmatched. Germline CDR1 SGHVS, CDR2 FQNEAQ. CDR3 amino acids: CASSSYYLAGGKQETQYF. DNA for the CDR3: TGTGCCAGCAGCTCATACTACCTAGCGGGGGGCAAACAAGAGACCCAGTACTTC.